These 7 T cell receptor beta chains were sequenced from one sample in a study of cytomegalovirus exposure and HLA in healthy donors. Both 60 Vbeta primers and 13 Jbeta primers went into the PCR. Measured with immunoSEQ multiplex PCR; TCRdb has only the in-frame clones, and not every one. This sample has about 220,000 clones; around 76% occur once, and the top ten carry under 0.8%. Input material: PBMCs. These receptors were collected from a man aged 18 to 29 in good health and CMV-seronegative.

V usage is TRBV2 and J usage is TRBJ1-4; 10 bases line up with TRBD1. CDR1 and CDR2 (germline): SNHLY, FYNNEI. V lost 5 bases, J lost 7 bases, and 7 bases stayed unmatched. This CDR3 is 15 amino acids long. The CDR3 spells CASSLRGQGSEKLFF. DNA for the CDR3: TGTGCCAGCAGTTTGAGGGGACAGGGGTCTGAAAAACTGTTTTTT. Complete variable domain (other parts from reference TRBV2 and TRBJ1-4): EPEVTQTPSHQVTQMGQEVILRCVPISNHLYFYWYRQILGQKVEFLVSFYNNEISEKSEIFDDQFSVERPDGSNFTLKIRSTKLEDSAMYFCASSLRGQGSEKLFFGSGTQLSVL.

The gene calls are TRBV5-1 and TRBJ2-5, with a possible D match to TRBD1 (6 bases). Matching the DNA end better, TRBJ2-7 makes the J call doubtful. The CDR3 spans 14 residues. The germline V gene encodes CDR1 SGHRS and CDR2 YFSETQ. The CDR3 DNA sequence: TGCGCCAGCAGCTTGTTAGGGGGATCCTACGAGCAGTACTTC. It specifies CASSLLGGSYEQYF.

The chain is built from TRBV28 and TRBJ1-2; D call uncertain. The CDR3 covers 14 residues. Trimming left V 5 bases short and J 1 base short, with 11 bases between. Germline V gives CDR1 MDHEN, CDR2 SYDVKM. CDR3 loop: CASSLIQLNYGYTF. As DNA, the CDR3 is TGTGCCAGCAGTCTAATACAGCTTAACTATGGCTACACCTTC.

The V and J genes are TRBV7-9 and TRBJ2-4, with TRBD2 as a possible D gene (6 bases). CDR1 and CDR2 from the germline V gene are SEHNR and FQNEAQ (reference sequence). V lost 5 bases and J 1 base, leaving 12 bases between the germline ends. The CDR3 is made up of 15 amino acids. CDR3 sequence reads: CASSLFRGAKNIQYF. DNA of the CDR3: TGTGCCAGCAGCCTGTTTCGGGGGGCCAAAAACATTCAGTACTTC. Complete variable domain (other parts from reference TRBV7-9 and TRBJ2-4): DTGVSQNPRHKITKRGQNVTFRCDPISEHNRLYWYRQTLGQGPEFLTYFQNEAQLEKSRLLSDRFSAERPKGSFSTLEIQRTEQGDSAMYLCASSLFRGAKNIQYFGAGTRLSVL.

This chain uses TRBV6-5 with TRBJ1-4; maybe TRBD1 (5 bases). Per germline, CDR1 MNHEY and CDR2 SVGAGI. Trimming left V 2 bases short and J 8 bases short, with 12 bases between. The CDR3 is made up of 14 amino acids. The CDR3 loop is CASSYRRAEEKLFF. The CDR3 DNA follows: TGTGCCAGCAGTTACCGCAGGGCGGAAGAAAAACTGTTTTTT.

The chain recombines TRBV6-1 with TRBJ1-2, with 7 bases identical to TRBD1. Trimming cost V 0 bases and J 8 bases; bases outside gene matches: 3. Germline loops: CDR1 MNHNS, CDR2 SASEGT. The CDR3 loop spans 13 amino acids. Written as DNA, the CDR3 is TGTGCCAGCAGTGAAGCGCCCAGGGGGGGCTACACCTTC. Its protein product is CASSEAPRGGYTF.

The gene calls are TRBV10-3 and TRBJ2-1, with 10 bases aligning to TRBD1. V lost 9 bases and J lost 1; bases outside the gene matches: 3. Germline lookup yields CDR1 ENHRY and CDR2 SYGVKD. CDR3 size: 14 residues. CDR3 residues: CAILGQGSYNEQFF. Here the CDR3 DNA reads TGTGCCATACTGGGACAGGGGTCCTACAATGAGCAGTTCTTC.